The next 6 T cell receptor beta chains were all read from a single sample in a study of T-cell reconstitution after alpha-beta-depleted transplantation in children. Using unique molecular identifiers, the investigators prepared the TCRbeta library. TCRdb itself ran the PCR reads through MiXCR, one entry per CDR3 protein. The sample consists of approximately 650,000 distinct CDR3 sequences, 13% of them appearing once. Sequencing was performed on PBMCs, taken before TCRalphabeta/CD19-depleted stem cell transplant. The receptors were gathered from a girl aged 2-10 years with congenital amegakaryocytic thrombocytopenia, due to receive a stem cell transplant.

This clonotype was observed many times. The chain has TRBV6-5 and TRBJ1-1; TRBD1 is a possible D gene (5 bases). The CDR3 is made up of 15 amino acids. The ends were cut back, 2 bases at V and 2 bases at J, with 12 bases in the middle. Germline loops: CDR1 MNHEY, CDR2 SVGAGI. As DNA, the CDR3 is TGTGCCAGCAGTTACGGTGGGACGGCAAACACTGAAGCTTTCTTT. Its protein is CASSYGGTANTEAFF.

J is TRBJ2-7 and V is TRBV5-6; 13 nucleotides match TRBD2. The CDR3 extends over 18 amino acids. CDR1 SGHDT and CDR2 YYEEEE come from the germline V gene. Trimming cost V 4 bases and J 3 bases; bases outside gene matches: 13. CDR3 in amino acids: CASSKPGLAGPRFYEQYF. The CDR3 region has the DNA TGTGCCAGCAGCAAACCGGGACTAGCGGGACCAAGGTTCTACGAGCAGTACTTC.

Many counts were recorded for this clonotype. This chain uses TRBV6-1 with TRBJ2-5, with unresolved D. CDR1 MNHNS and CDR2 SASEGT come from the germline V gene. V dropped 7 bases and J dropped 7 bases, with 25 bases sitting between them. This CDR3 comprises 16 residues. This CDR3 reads CASTLSVGLQSLTQYF. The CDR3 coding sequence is TGTGCCAGCACCCTCTCTGTGGGCCTACAAAGTTTGACCCAGTACTTC.

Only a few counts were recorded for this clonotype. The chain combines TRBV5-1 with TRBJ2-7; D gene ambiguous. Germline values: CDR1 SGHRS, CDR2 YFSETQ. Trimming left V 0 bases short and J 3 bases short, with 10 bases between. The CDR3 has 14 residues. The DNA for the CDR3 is TGCGCCAGCAGCTTGGAGACGGTGATCTACGAGCAGTACTTC. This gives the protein CASSLETVIYEQYF.

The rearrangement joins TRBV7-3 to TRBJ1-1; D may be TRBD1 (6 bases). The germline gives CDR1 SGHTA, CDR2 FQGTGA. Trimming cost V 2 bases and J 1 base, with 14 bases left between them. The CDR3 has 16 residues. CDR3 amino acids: CASSLRAGVGNTEAFF. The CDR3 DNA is TGTGCCAGCAGCTTACGCGCAGGGGTGGGGAACACTGAAGCTTTCTTT.

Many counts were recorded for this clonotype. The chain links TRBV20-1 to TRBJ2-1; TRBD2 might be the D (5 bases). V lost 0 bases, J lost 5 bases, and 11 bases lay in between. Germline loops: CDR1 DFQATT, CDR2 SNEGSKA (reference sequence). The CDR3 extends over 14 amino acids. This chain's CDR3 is CSARDSPSNNEQFF. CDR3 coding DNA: TGCAGTGCTAGAGATTCTCCTAGCAACAATGAGCAGTTCTTC.